This T cell receptor (beta chain) was documented in a study of cytomegalovirus exposure and HLA in healthy donors. Study-level results: TCR beta sequences reportedly predicted most subjects' HLA-A and HLA-B alleles accurately. The presence/absence work took it that sequencing depth was about the same across donors. In a later analysis, at a false discovery rate of 0.05, about 17,000 TCR beta sequences matched HLA alleles.

From germline, CDR1 is SGHNT and CDR2 YYREEE (reference sequence). CDR3 length equals 14 residues. Regarding this clone: Its antigen is still unknown. One junction end does not reproduce the germline sequence, and a read error may be involved.

13 Jbeta primers and 60 Vbeta primers were used for the PCR. Clones were sequenced by immunoSEQ multiplex PCR, and TCRdb holds only the in-frame ones, with some missing. This sample has over 110,000 clones, with roughly 80% found just once. The clonotype was recovered from a man aged 35 to 55 in good health and CMV-seronegative. This chain joins TRBV5-4 and TRBJ1-4; weak D call: TRBD1 (5 bases). The sequenced sample consisted of PBMCs. Here the CDR3 DNA reads TGTGCCAGCAGCTCCCCGGGGACTAATGAAAAACTGTCTTTT. The encoded protein is CASSSPGTNEKLSF.